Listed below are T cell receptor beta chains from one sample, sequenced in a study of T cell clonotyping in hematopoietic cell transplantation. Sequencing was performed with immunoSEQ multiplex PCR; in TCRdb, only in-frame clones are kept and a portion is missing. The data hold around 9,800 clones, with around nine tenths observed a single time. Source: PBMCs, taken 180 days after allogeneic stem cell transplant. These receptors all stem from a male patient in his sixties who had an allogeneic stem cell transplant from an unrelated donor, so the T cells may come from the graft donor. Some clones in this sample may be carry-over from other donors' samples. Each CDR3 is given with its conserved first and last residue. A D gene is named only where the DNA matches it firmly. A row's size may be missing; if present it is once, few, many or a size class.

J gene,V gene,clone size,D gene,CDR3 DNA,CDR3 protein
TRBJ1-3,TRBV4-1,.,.,TGCGCCAGCAGCCAAGTCGGCTTAACAAACACCATATATTTT,CASSQVGLTNTIYF
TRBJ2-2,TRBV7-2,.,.,TGTGCCAGCAGCTCCCGGGACTCTACCGGGGAGCTGTTTTTT,CASSSRDSTGELFF
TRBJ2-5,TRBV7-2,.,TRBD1,TGTGCCAGCACCCCAGGGGGCGGGACCCAGTACTTC,CASTPGGGTQYF
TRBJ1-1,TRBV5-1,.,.,TGCGCCAGCAGGCCACGGCCTCAATCTGGCGGCACTGAAGCTTTCTTT,CASRPRPQSGGTEAFF
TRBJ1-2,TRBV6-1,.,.,TGTGCCAGCAGTGAGGCAAGTTATGGCTACACCTTC,CASSEASYGYTF
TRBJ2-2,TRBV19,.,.,TGTGCCAGTAGTATATCCTACCGGGAGCTGTTTTTT,CASSISYRELFF
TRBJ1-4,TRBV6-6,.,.,TGTGCCAGCGGGGGAACTAATGAAAAACTGTTTTTT,CASGGTNEKLFF
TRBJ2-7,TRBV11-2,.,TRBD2,TGTGCCAGCAGCTTCAGACTAGCGGGCCTACAGACGCCCTACGAGCAGTACTTC,CASSFRLAGLQTPYEQYF
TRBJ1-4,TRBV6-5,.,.,TGTGCCAGCAGTTACTCATGGACAACTAATGAAAAACTGTTTTTT,CASSYSWTTNEKLFF
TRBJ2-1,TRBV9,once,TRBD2,TGTGCCAGCAGCGTAGTTGGGGGGGCCTACAATGAGCAGTTCTTC,CASSVVGGAYNEQFF
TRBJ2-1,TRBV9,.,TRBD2,TGTGCCAGCAGGTTGGCGGGGGTAAGCTCCTACAATGAGCAGTTCTTC,CASRLAGVSSYNEQFF
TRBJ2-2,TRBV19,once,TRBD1,TGTGCCAGTAGTACCACCGGGACAGGGTCGACCGGGGAGCTGTTTTTT,CASSTTGTGSTGELFF
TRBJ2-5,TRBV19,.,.,TGTGCCAGTAGTATAACCGCGGGGGAGACCCAGTACTTC,CASSITAGETQYF
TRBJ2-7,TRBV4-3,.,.,TGCGCCAGCAGCCAAGGGCAGGGGCTCTACGAGCAGTACTTC,CASSQGQGLYEQYF
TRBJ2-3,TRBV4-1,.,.,TGCGCCAGCAGCGTTATGTACACAGATACGCAGTATTTT,CASSVMYTDTQYF
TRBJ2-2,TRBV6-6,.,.,TGTGCCAGCAGTCCGATGACAGGGAGGGTACCCGGGGAGCTGTTTTTT,CASSPMTGRVPGELFF
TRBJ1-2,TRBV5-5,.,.,TGTGCCAGCAGCTTGAACCGACAGCCGAACTATGGCTACACCTTC,CASSLNRQPNYGYTF